This TCR beta chain was observed in a study of T-cell reconstitution after alpha-beta-depleted transplantation in children. Ten or more counts support this clonotype. The authors prepared the TCRbeta library with unique molecular identifiers. MiXCR was run by TCRdb on the PCR reads, yielding one entry per CDR3 protein. Found here are 240,000 or so distinct CDR3 sequences, around 11% of them singletons; the top ten hold approximately 2.4%. This sequence was found in a human donor who donated a stem cell graft to a child with acute lymphoblastic leukemia. Sequenced here: PBMCs from the stem cell graft donor, sampled from the stem cell graft.

CDR3 protein: CASSYSGTGATGELFF. The DNA for the CDR3 is TGTGCCAGCAGTTACTCCGGGACAGGGGCAACCGGGGAGCTGTTTTTT. V is TRBV6-5 and J is TRBJ2-2; 10 bases are a match to TRBD1. Trimming at V came to 0 bases and at J to 5 bases, leaving 3 bases not matched to a gene. Germline CDR1 is MNHEY and CDR2 is SVGAGI. The CDR3 consists of 16 residues.